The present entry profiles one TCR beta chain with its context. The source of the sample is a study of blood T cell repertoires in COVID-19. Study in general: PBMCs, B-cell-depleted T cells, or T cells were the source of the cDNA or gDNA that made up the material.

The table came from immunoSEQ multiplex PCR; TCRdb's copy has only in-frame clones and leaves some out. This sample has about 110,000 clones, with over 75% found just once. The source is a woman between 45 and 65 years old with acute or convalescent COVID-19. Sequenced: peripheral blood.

As DNA, the CDR3 is TGTGCCAGCAGATCAGGGGTGGAGTTCTATGGCTACACCTTC. It is translated as CASRSGVEFYGYTF. V usage is TRBV5-4 and J usage is TRBJ1-2, with D tentatively TRBD1 (6 bases). Between the trimmed V and J ends, which lost 5 bases and 4 bases, there was a span of 15 bases. This CDR3 comprises 14 residues. CDR1 and CDR2 (germline): SGHNT, YYREEE (reference sequence).